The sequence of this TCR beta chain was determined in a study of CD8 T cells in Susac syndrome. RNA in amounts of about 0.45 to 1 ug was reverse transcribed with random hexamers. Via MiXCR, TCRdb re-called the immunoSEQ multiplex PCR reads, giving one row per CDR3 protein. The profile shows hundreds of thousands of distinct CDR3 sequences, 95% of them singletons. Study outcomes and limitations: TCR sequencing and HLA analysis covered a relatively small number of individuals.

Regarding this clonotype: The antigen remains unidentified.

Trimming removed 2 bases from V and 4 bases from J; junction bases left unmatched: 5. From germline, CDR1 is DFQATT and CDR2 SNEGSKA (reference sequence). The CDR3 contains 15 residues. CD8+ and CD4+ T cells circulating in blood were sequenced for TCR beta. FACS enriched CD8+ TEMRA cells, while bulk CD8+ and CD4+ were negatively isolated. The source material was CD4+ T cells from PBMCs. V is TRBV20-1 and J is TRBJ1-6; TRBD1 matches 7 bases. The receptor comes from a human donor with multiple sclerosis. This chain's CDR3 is CSARWATGYNSPLHF. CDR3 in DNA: TGCAGTGCTAGATGGGCGACAGGGTATAATTCACCCCTCCACTTT.